Listed here is a single TCR beta chain. Its antigen remains unknown. This sample was included in a study of cytomegalovirus exposure and HLA in healthy donors. As for the study in general: From HLA-typed donors, an early data release held tens of millions of unique TCRs. Notes on the study in general: As a later analysis revealed, the rate of TCR association differed by HLA locus, with DRB1 most and HLA-C fewest. Indistinguishable V segments such as TRBV6-2 and TRBV6-3 were excluded. A further, later analysis showed that HLA-associated TCR beta chains (compared with equally common others) were more clonally expanded.

The PCR was carried out with 60 Vbeta primers and 13 Jbeta primers. Method: immunoSEQ multiplex PCR; TCRdb's copy keeps in-frame clones and lacks some. The sample lists 110,000 or so clones; roughly three quarters were seen once. Germline trimming cut 4 bases from V and 5 bases from J; bases unmatched to any gene: 9. Per germline, CDR1 SGHRS and CDR2 YFSETQ. The CDR3 loop spans 15 amino acids. The chain joins TRBV5-1 to TRBJ1-2; 9 nucleotides line up with TRBD1. The sequencing sample was made of PBMCs. This sequence was found in a man aged 45-60 years in good health and CMV-seropositive. CDR3 in amino acids: CASSVTGGQVYGYTF. The CDR3 DNA sequence: TGCGCCAGCAGCGTTACAGGGGGCCAGGTTTATGGCTACACCTTC.